Listed below are T cell receptor beta chains from one sample, sequenced in a study of T cell repertoires in cytomegalovirus infection. TCRdb re-called the reads through MiXCR, storing one row per CDR3 protein. The sample contains 630,000 or so distinct CDR3 sequences, 20% to 30% of which appear only once. Sample: CD8+ T cells from PBMCs. The origin of the receptors is a human donor in good health (CMV status not recorded). Some clones in this sample may be carry-over from other donors' samples. Each CDR3 is given with its conserved first and last residue. The D gene is left open where the match is weak. The size entry is marked missing in some rows and otherwise reads once, few, many or a size class.

v_gene	j_gene	d_gene	abundance	CDR3aa	CDR3nt
TRBV7-3	TRBJ1-1	TRBD1	once	CASSLTTAGGNTEAFF	TGTGCCAGCAGCTTAACGACCGCAGGGGGGAACACTGAAGCTTTCTTT
TRBV7-9	TRBJ2-7	.	many	CASSRGSGYEQYF	TGTGCCAGCAGCCGGGGGAGCGGCTACGAGCAGTACTTC
TRBV14	TRBJ2-1	.	.	CASSRAGGLGNEQFF	TGTGCCAGCAGCAGGGCCGGGGGGCTGGGCAATGAGCAGTTCTTC
TRBV7-8	TRBJ1-2	.	many	CASSLARGRVYGYTF	TGTGCCAGCAGCTTAGCGCGGGGGCGAGTCTATGGCTACACCTTC
TRBV28	TRBJ2-1	TRBD2	many	CASSLLAGGPGNEQFF	TGTGCCAGCAGTTTGCTTGCGGGGGGGCCGGGAAATGAGCAGTTCTTC
TRBV7-2	TRBJ1-2	.	many	CASSYDPLSYYGYTF	TGTGCCAGCAGCTACGATCCGCTGAGTTACTATGGCTACACCTTC
TRBV2	TRBJ1-2	.	many	CATGIGDVYGYTF	TGTGCCACCGGGATCGGGGACGTCTATGGCTACACCTTC
TRBV4-3	TRBJ1-2	TRBD1	many	CASSQDSGQGARGYTF	TGCGCCAGCAGCCAAGATTCAGGACAGGGGGCTCGGGGCTACACCTTC
TRBV7-6	TRBJ1-6	.	many	CASSLDSYNSPLHF	TGTGCCAGCAGCTTGGACAGCTATAATTCACCCCTCCACTTT
TRBV27	TRBJ2-1	.	many	CASSWLNEQFF	TGTGCCAGCAGTTGGCTTAATGAGCAGTTCTTC
TRBV6-2/TRBV6-3	TRBJ2-5	TRBD1	few	CASSWTGGGETQYF	TGTGCCAGCAGCTGGACAGGGGGGGGAGAGACCCAGTACTTC
TRBV11-2	TRBJ2-1	TRBD2	few	CASAFPGGYNEQFF	TGTGCCAGCGCCTTCCCCGGGGGGTACAATGAGCAGTTCTTC
TRBV5-4	TRBJ2-3	TRBD1	few	CASTPWGDRSTDTQYF	TGTGCCAGCACCCCTTGGGGGGACAGGAGCACAGATACGCAGTATTTT
TRBV7-6	TRBJ2-6	.	many	CASSLLQGGDSGANVLTF	TGTGCCAGCAGCTTATTACAGGGTGGGGACTCTGGGGCCAACGTCCTGACTTTC
TRBV10-3	TRBJ1-3	.	many	CAISQGKSHSGNTIYF	TGTGCCATCAGTCAGGGAAAATCCCACTCTGGAAACACCATATATTTT
TRBV20-1	TRBJ2-7	.	.	CSPTRRGSSYEQYF	TGCAGTCCTACCCGCCGGGGAAGCTCCTACGAGCAGTACTTC
TRBV7-9	TRBJ2-7	.	.	CASSGDFYEQYF	TGTGCCAGCAGCGGAGATTTCTACGAGCAGTACTTC
TRBV7-8	TRBJ1-1	.	many	CASSLDGREAFF	TGTGCCAGCAGCTTAGACGGCAGGGAAGCTTTCTTT
TRBV2	TRBJ2-7	TRBD2	.	CASIRTSGGYNYEQYF	TGTGCCAGCATTCGGACTAGCGGGGGCTATAACTACGAGCAGTACTTC
TRBV29-1	TRBJ1-2	.	few	CSVDLTAYGYTF	TGCAGCGTTGATTTGACAGCGTATGGCTACACCTTC
TRBV7-2	TRBJ2-2	TRBD2	few	CANSPSERGASTGELFF	TGTGCCAACAGCCCATCCGAGCGGGGGGCCAGTACCGGGGAGCTGTTTTTT
TRBV2	TRBJ1-1	TRBD1	once	CASRGQALGAFF	TGTGCCAGCAGAGGACAGGCGCTTGGGGCTTTCTTT
TRBV14	TRBJ1-3	TRBD1	few	CASSRTTGFGNTIYF	TGTGCCAGCAGCCGCACGACAGGGTTTGGAAACACCATATATTTT
TRBV29-1	TRBJ2-2	.	.	CSVVTGTTGELFF	TGCAGCGTTGTTACGGGAACCACCGGGGAGCTGTTTTTT
TRBV7-2	TRBJ2-1	.	many	CASRPTALSSSYNEQFF	TGTGCCAGCAGACCGACGGCCCTCTCTAGCTCCTACAATGAGCAGTTCTTC
TRBV27	TRBJ2-1	TRBD1	many	CASSLQGVGNEQFF	TGTGCCAGCAGCCTACAGGGGGTGGGCAATGAGCAGTTCTTC
TRBV7-9	TRBJ2-5	.	few	CASRYSTETQYF	TGTGCCAGCAGGTATTCCACGGAGACCCAGTACTTC